Listed below are T cell receptor beta chains from one sample, sequenced in a study of human T cells and chemical hapten exposure. TCRdb reanalysed the RACE reads using MiXCR and keeps one entry per CDR3 protein. Here the sample spans 90,000 or so distinct CDR3 sequences, over 9.5% being singletons. The material was whole blood, obtained in connection with sensitization to the hapten diphenylcyclopropenone (DPC). These receptors originate from a man aged 40-50 years with alopecia areata. Some clones in this sample may be carry-over from other donors' samples. Both conserved end residues are part of each CDR3.

J gene | V gene | CDR3 protein
TRBJ2-2 | TRBV6-2/TRBV6-3 | CASRQSGLAGAGELFF
TRBJ2-1 | TRBV6-2/TRBV6-3 | CASSPVPGLAAYNEQFF
TRBJ2-3 | TRBV28 | CASSRLAGVTDTQYF
TRBJ2-3 | TRBV20-1 | CSARDLDTQYF
TRBJ2-2 | TRBV4-1 | CASSQDTLRESGTGELFF
TRBJ2-4 | TRBV12-3/TRBV12-4 | CASSSRSVGKNIQYF
TRBJ2-3 | TRBV5-6 | CASSLFSTDTQYF
TRBJ2-3 | TRBV2 | CASSVRAEPSTDTQYF
TRBJ1-1 | TRBV12-3/TRBV12-4 | CASSLAVGAQMGAFF
TRBJ2-1 | TRBV5-1 | CASSPGGAADRQFF
TRBJ1-2 | TRBV12-3/TRBV12-4 | CASSFRDGLGYTF